The clone carrying this T cell receptor beta chain has a count of ten or more. The CDR3 regions of TCR beta were amplified from RNA transcripts. The TCR CDR3 first-round RT-PCR relied on the HTBI primer set. MiXCR was run by TCRdb on the multiplex PCR reads, yielding one entry per CDR3 protein. The sample records fewer than 300,000 distinct CDR3 sequences, less than 30% being singletons. The V and J ends lost 6 bases and 8 bases, in that order; junction bases with no gene match: 6. This CDR3 region has 15 residues. The source of the sample is a study of T cells in Graves' hyperthyroidism and ophthalmopathy.

The source material was blood. V is TRBV12-3 or TRBV12-4 and J is TRBJ2-2; TRBD2 aligns across 13 bases. This clonotype was sampled from a man aged 40-49 years with Graves' hyperthyroidism that later progressed to Graves' ophthalmopathy. CDR3 coding DNA: TGTGCCAGCAGCGGACTAGCGGGAGTTGTTGGGGAGCTGTTTTTT. It yields the protein CASSGLAGVVGELFF.